This T cell receptor (beta chain) was identified in a study of CD8+ T cells in alopecia areata (dated by TCRdb to the late 2010s). With respect to the entire study: The treated patients, all with moderate-to-severe alopecia areata, were enrolled in an open-label pilot trial of oral tofacitinib given at 5 to 10 mg twice daily. Patients stayed on tofacitinib for 6 to 18 months and then had 6 months of follow-up off drug so that delayed response and recurrence could be assessed. The study used high-throughput TCRbeta sequencing to examine T cell clonal expansion in alopecia areata, in both the C3H/HeJ mouse model and human patients. Scalp tissue and sorted CD4+ and CD8+ peripheral blood T cells from patchy and totalis/universalis alopecia areata patients and from healthy controls were covered by human TCRbeta sequencing. Biopsies were taken from tofacitinib-treated patients at baseline and again at 4 and 24 weeks into treatment, and several of those patients also had a later scalp biopsy. Clonality in the scalp was compared among normal scalp (n=4), patchy alopecia areata scalp (n=8), and alopecia totalis/universalis scalp (n=8). RNA came from the PAXgene miRNA kit for fixed scalp, the miRNeasy kit for PBMCs, and the RNeasy kit for mouse skin. immunoSEQ multiplex PCR using 35 Vbeta forward primers and 13 Jbeta reverse primers was used to amplify TCRbeta CDR3 regions. Points the paper makes about the study in general: Unlike mouse skin, where gammadelta T cells dominate, normal human skin contains resident alphabeta T cells that get sequenced too, which complicates analysis of the scalp TCR repertoire. Compared with normal scalp, lesional scalp, particularly in alopecia totalis/universalis, had higher clonality and more expanded CD8+ clones, which suggests antigenic drive. Compared with mice, TCR sequences shared between patients were less clear, possibly partly because of HLA diversity across the patient population.

The time point tag for this specimen amounts to: baseline before oral tofacitinib. Lesional scalp punch biopsies and peripheral blood were collected from alopecia areata patients. PBMCs were separated by density centrifugation and stained for CD3, CD4 and CD8, after which CD4+ and CD8+ T cells were sorted on a FACSAria. The germline V gene (reference sequence) provides CDR1 SEHNR and CDR2 FQNEAQ. Inclusive of the bounding cysteine and phenylalanine, the CDR3 is 15 residues long. Solely the CDR3 DNA is kept, with 45 bases framed from the first base. The trim is 5 bases for V and 5 bases for J, with a gap of 18 bases between the germline ends. This clone was seen once. Its antigen target is currently unknown. Nothing much larger sits one base from this clone, and base qualities are not available. The library came from the immunoSEQ multiplex PCR assay. RNA was extracted from all samples and reverse transcribed into cDNA, which served as template for TCR sequencing. First-strand cDNA was synthesized with SuperScript III using a 2:1 mix of oligo-dT and random hexamers. A synthetic immune receptor repertoire was used to assess amplification bias, and residual bias was removed computationally. As for the original processing: Raw reads were preprocessed for error removal, and CDR3 was defined according to IMGT conventions as running from the conserved cysteine to phenylalanine. Clonality was computed by normalizing Shannon entropy by log2 of the number of productive unique TCRs and subtracting the result from 1. Whether each scalp clone was CD4 or CD8 was inferred by checking scalp TCRbeta sequences against the CD4 and CD8 repertoires from sorted blood. Held by TCRdb, this immuneACCESS table contains in-frame sequences only and omits some clones. Under half of the omission traces to an unresolved V gene where checked; the cause of the rest is unknown. V, J and clone size derive from that table, while D and trimming were established from the DNA sequence. For this sample there are around 61,000 clones; roughly half appear just once. The top ten constitute approximately 18% of the sample.

Material: CD8+ T cells sorted from blood, obtained at week 0. This chain is built from TRBV7-9 and TRBJ2-5; TRBD2 is a weak D gene call, 5 bases matching. The source is a human donor with alopecia areata. The nucleotides are TGTGCCAGCAGCACCCGAGGAGCGGTTGCCGAGACCCAGTACTTC. Its translation is CASSTRGAVAETQYF. Reference TRBV7-9 and TRBJ2-5 genes cover what lies past the CDR3, so the full variable domain is DTGVSQNPRHKITKRGQNVTFRCDPISEHNRLYWYRQTLGQGPEFLTYFQNEAQLEKSRLLSDRFSAERPKGSFSTLEIQRTEQGDSAMYLCASSTRGAVAETQYFGPGTRLLVL.